This T cell receptor beta chain was captured in a study of shared clonotypes between healthy human individuals. General study points: Blood was the only sampled material, and tissue repertoires likely differ.

Notes on this clone: The antigen remains unidentified.

TCRdb keeps only in-frame clones here, not all; method: immunoSEQ multiplex PCR. The data contain some 500,000 clones, 95% to 97% of them singletons. V was pared by 3 bases and J by 8 bases, with 27 bases between. The CDR3 has 18 amino acids. In germline, CDR1 is SGDLS, CDR2 YYNGEE. The receptor was derived from a young woman in good health. The chain has TRBV9 and TRBJ2-1; D may be TRBD1 or TRBD2 (5 bases each). Sequenced material: naive CD4+ T cells sorted from blood. Documented subset: CD45RA+ positively selected. The CDR3 DNA sequence: TGTGCCAGCAGCGCCCACCTTAGGGTGGGACGGTTCGTCGATGAGCAGTTCTTC. Protein sequence: CASSAHLRVGRFVDEQFF.